The 21 T cell receptor beta chains below were found in one sample sequenced in a study of vaccination effects on CD4 cells after COVID-19. The table came from immunoSEQ multiplex PCR; TCRdb's copy has only in-frame clones and leaves some out. The sample has tens of thousands of clones, about 80% seen once. Expansion with viral peptide pools was applied to antigen-specific CD4+ T cells by the ViraFEST assay prior to sequencing. Subsequent to less than 13 days of culture, CD4+ T cells were isolated. Vaccinated participants had no history of SARS-CoV-2 infection and tested negative for nucleocapsid antibodies. These receptors have no known antigen. The sequencing used CD4+ T cells from PBMCs cultured with SARS-CoV-2 spike peptides, collected before COVID-19 vaccination. These receptors came from a human donor who received a COVID-19 vaccine.

This chain links TRBV5-1 with TRBJ1-3, with D possibly TRBD1 on 5 matching bases. The length of the CDR3 is 15 residues. With 2 bases removed from V and 0 bases from J, the gap between germline ends came to 9 bases. CDR1 is SGHRS and CDR2 is YFSETQ in the germline V gene. The CDR3 region has the DNA TGCGCCAGCAGCTTAGGGGCCAGCTCTGGAAACACCATATATTTT. Translated: CASSLGASSGNTIYF.

The rearrangement uses TRBV4-1 and TRBJ2-5; no clear D gene. This CDR3 has 12 residues. Trimming left V 4 bases short and J 5 bases short, with 8 bases between. Germline V CDR1 and CDR2: MGHRA, YSYEKL. The CDR3 coding sequence is TGCGCCAGCAGCCCTAATCGGGAGACCCAGTACTTC. Its protein is CASSPNRETQYF.

This chain joins TRBV15 and TRBJ2-3; D call uncertain. Germline CDR1 is LNHNV and CDR2 is YYDKDF (reference sequence). V was pared by 2 bases and J by 3 bases, with 3 bases between. The CDR3 sequence is 12 residues long. The CDR3 sequence: CATSRITDTQYF. The CDR3 coding sequence is TGTGCCACCAGCAGAATAACAGATACGCAGTATTTT.

The CDR3 reads CASSLGLVRGSPLHF. DNA for the CDR3: TGCGCCAGCAGCTTGGGGTTGGTCCGGGGTTCACCCCTCCACTTT. The chain combines TRBV5-1 with TRBJ1-6; D not certain. Trimming left V 0 bases short and J 9 bases short, with 13 bases between. The length of the CDR3 is 15 residues. Germline lookup yields CDR1 SGHRS and CDR2 YFSETQ.

The J gene is TRBJ1-1, the V gene TRBV2; perhaps TRBD1 as D (6 bases). This CDR3 is 13 amino acids long. CDR1 is SNHLY and CDR2 is FYNNEI in the germline V gene. V was cut by 6 bases and J by 5 bases, with 13 bases left in between. CDR3 loop: CASRNTGRTEAFF. CDR3 bases: TGTGCCAGCAGGAATACAGGGAGGACTGAAGCTTTCTTT.

The chain uses TRBV5-4 and TRBJ2-7; D remains ambiguous. The CDR3 runs 13 residues. CDR1 and CDR2 from the germline V gene are SGHNT and YYREEE (reference sequence). V was clipped by 4 bases and J by 3 bases, with 11 bases between them. This chain's CDR3 is CASSLHKGYEQYV. The CDR3 nucleotides read TGTGCCAGCAGCCTACACAAGGGCTACGAGCAGTACGTC.

In its sample, this clone was seen a few times. The chain is built from TRBV19 and TRBJ1-1, with D possibly matching TRBD1 (5 bases). The CDR3 runs to 16 residues. Germline V gene data show CDR1 as LNHDA and CDR2 as SQIVND (reference sequence). Trimming took off 4 bases at V and 1 base at J, with 16 bases between the two ends. This CDR3 is CASSTYWGRENTEAFF. DNA for the CDR3: TGTGCCAGTAGTACCTATTGGGGCAGGGAGAACACTGAAGCTTTCTTT.

The V gene is TRBV15, the J gene TRBJ2-2; D is undetermined. CDR3 length: 15 residues. Germline lookup yields CDR1 LNHNV and CDR2 YYDKDF (reference sequence). The V end lost 3 bases, the J end lost 2 bases, and 10 bases lay between the germline ends. The chain's CDR3 is CATSSSRVNTGELFF. The CDR3 DNA sequence: TGTGCCACCAGCAGTTCTCGGGTAAACACCGGGGAGCTGTTTTTT. Full variable domain (rest looked up from reference TRBV15 and TRBJ2-2): DAMVIQNPRYQVTQFGKPVTLSCSQTLNHNVMYWYQQKSSQAPKLLFHYYDKDFNNEADTPDNFQSRRPNTSFCFLDIRSPGLGDTAMYLCATSSSRVNTGELFFGEGSRLTVL.

The chain has TRBV5-1 and TRBJ1-1; D not certain. The ends were cut back, 1 base at V and 6 bases at J, with 10 bases in the middle. There are 13 residues in the CDR3. Germline values: CDR1 SGHRS, CDR2 YFSETQ. The CDR3 protein is CASSLSVLSEAFF. CDR3 coding DNA: TGCGCCAGCAGCTTGTCCGTATTATCTGAAGCTTTCTTT.

The J gene is TRBJ1-4, the V gene TRBV5-4; maybe TRBD1 (5 bases). V dropped 5 bases and J dropped 8 bases, with 19 bases sitting between them. Germline CDR1 is SGHNT and CDR2 is YYREEE (reference sequence). The CDR3 runs 15 residues. CDR3 loop: CASSLGGSLQEKLFF. As DNA, the CDR3 is TGTGCCAGCAGTCTGGGGGGATCATTACAGGAAAAACTGTTTTTT. The full variable domain, with the rest looked up from reference TRBV5-4 and TRBJ1-4, is ETGVTQSPTHLIKTRGQQVTLRCSSQSGHNTVSWYQQALGQGPQFIFQYYREEENGRGNFPPRFSGLQFPNYSSELNVNALELDDSALYLCASSLGGSLQEKLFFGSGTQLSVL.

The chain joins TRBV9 to TRBJ1-2; TRBD1 agrees at 9 bases. Germline values: CDR1 SGDLS, CDR2 YYNGEE. Trimming removed 3 bases from V and 7 bases from J; junction bases left unmatched: 10. The CDR3 runs 15 residues. In DNA, the CDR3 is TGTGCCAGCAGCGCCGGGACAGGGTCTCAGGCTGGCTACACCTTC. Translation gives CASSAGTGSQAGYTF.

The chain employs TRBV19 and TRBJ2-3, with D perhaps TRBD2 (6 bases). The V gene lost 11 bases and the J gene lost 6 bases, with 21 bases spanning the gap. CDR1 and CDR2 from the germline V gene are LNHDA and SQIVND (reference sequence). The CDR3 loop spans 14 amino acids. The CDR3 sequence: CASKGAGYTDTQYF. In DNA, the CDR3 is TGTGCCTCCAAAGGGGCGGGGTATACCGATACGCAGTATTTT.

This clone was found a few times. The chain joins TRBV24-1 to TRBJ2-2; 10 bases are a match to TRBD1. CDR3 length: 15 residues. Germline lookup yields CDR1 KGHDR and CDR2 SFDVKD. J lost 5 bases, V lost 5 bases, and 4 bases had no gene match. The CDR3 loop reads CATSVTGGLTGELFF. CDR3 bases: TGTGCCACCAGTGTGACAGGGGGCTTGACCGGGGAGCTGTTTTTT.

Here the CDR3 DNA reads TGTGCCAGCAGCTTGGAGCCCATGACAGATACGCAGTATTTT. This codes for CASSLEPMTDTQYF. The chain uses TRBV7-2 and TRBJ2-3; D unresolved. The length of the CDR3 is 14 residues. V was clipped by 3 bases and J by 3 bases, with 10 bases between them. The V gene's germline CDR1 is SGHTA and CDR2 FQGNSA.

This chain connects TRBV5-1 to TRBJ1-3; no firm D call. The CDR3 loop spans 13 amino acids. Per the germline V gene, CDR1 is SGHRS and CDR2 is YFSETQ. V shed 0 bases and J shed 2 bases, with 3 bases lying between them. CDR3 protein: CASSLAPGNTIYF. In DNA form, the CDR3 reads TGCGCCAGCAGCTTGGCCCCTGGAAACACCATATATTTT.

The rearrangement joins TRBV6-2 or TRBV6-3 to TRBJ1-5; tentative D call: TRBD1 (5 bases). The CDR3 totals 15 residues. Germline-derived CDR1 and CDR2 are MNHEY and SVGEGT. V shed 2 bases and J shed 1 base, with 9 bases lying between them. Here the CDR3 DNA reads TGTGCCAGCAGTTACGGGGGATCCAGCAATCAGCCCCAGCATTTT. This sequence encodes CASSYGGSSNQPQHF.

In this sample, this clone turned up once. This chain connects TRBV5-1 to TRBJ1-1; maybe TRBD1 (6 bases). The CDR3 has 15 residues. CDR1 is SGHRS and CDR2 is YFSETQ in the germline V gene. The V end was cut by 4 bases, the J end by 3 bases, with 16 bases between. The CDR3 here is CASSPNLGGHTEAFF. CDR3 in DNA: TGCGCCAGCAGCCCCAACCTCGGGGGGCACACTGAAGCTTTCTTT.

A word on this clone: The junction departs from the called germline gene at one end, perhaps through a read error. The J gene is TRBJ1-2, the V gene TRBV5-5; D gene ambiguous. Germline CDR1 is SGHKS and CDR2 is YYEKEE (reference sequence). This CDR3 is built from 12 residues. CDR3: CASSPHGQNEHF. DNA for the CDR3: TGTGCCAGCAGTCCACACGGGCAGAACGAGCACTTC.

This sequence joins TRBV6-1 and TRBJ1-5, with unresolved D. Germline assignment: CDR1 MNHNS and CDR2 SASEGT. The CDR3 is 14 residues long. Trimming left V 3 bases short and J 7 bases short, with 13 bases between. CDR3 DNA sequence: TGTGCCAGCAGTGAGATCCGGGGAGGACAGCCCCAGCATTTT. This codes for CASSEIRGGQPQHF.

CDR3 loop: CASSDSRDYNEQFF. CDR3 nucleotides: TGTGCCAGCAGTGACTCGCGAGACTACAATGAGCAGTTCTTC. The gene calls are TRBV6-4 and TRBJ2-1; D is ambiguous. There are 14 residues in the CDR3. Looked up from germline, CDR1 is MRHNA and CDR2 is SNTAGT. V gave up 0 bases and J gave up 3 bases, with 6 bases separating them.

V and J are TRBV9 and TRBJ1-4, with D unresolved. Germline V CDR1 and CDR2: SGDLS, YYNGEE. This CDR3 spans 14 amino acids. Trimming cost V 2 bases and J 6 bases, with 11 bases left between them. CDR3 nucleotide sequence: TGTGCCAGCAGCGTTTACCAAACAGATGAAAAACTGTTTTTT. Its translation is CASSVYQTDEKLFF.